Listed below are T cell receptor beta chains from one sample, sequenced in a study of a mutant IDH1 vaccine in newly diagnosed glioma. The assay was immunoSEQ multiplex PCR, and TCRdb's table has in-frame clones only and misses some. The repertoire holds about 32,000 clones, with roughly 78% as singletons. Their target antigens are unknown. The sample here was PBMCs, taken from a glioma patient whose treatment included an IDH1 peptide vaccine. The receptors originated from a man aged 25-45 years with glioma. Both conserved end residues are part of each CDR3. Fields, in order: J gene, D gene, clone size, V gene, CDR3 protein, CDR3 DNA. A D gene is named only where the DNA matches it firmly. Where a row states a size, it is once, few, many or the class of an expanded clone; other rows omit it.

J: TRBJ2-7; D: .; size: .; V: TRBV5-4; CDR3: CASSLDGARHF; DNA: TGTGCCAGCAGCTTGGATGGGGCTCGGCACTTC
J: TRBJ1-1; D: TRBD1; size: few; V: TRBV19; CDR3: CASSTLGQVEAFF; DNA: TGTGCCAGTAGTACCCTTGGACAGGTTGAAGCTTTCTTT
J: TRBJ2-2; D: .; size: .; V: TRBV29-1; CDR3: CSVEGGAGKTGELFF; DNA: TGCAGCGTTGAAGGGGGGGCGGGAAAAACCGGGGAGCTGTTTTTT
J: TRBJ2-2; D: .; size: once; V: TRBV2; CDR3: CAGRTGLNTGELFF; DNA: TGTGCCGGCCGAACGGGGCTAAACACCGGGGAGCTGTTTTTT
J: TRBJ1-4; D: .; size: .; V: TRBV5-1; CDR3: CASSLAMSGEKLFF; DNA: TGCGCCAGCAGCTTGGCCATGTCGGGTGAAAAACTGTTTTTT
J: TRBJ2-1; D: .; size: .; V: TRBV28; CDR3: CASRLATSSYNEQFF; DNA: TGTGCCAGCAGACTAGCTACGAGCTCCTACAATGAGCAGTTCTTC
J: TRBJ2-1; D: .; size: few; V: TRBV15; CDR3: CATSRPQGSEQFF; DNA: TGTGCCACCAGCAGACCACAGGGAAGCGAGCAGTTCTTC
J: TRBJ2-5; D: .; size: .; V: TRBV19; CDR3: CASSPRGGQETQYF; DNA: TGTGCCAGTAGCCCCAGGGGTGGCCAAGAGACCCAGTACTTC
J: TRBJ1-2; D: .; size: once; V: TRBV25-1; CDR3: CASSGQNNYGYTF; DNA: TGTGCCAGCAGTGGGCAGAATAACTATGGCTACACCTTC
J: TRBJ1-1; D: TRBD1; size: .; V: TRBV19; CDR3: CATRTGHHNTEAFF; DNA: TGTGCCACACGGACAGGTCACCATAACACTGAAGCTTTCTTT
J: TRBJ2-4; D: .; size: .; V: TRBV5-4; CDR3: CASSLDSSGADIQYF; DNA: TGTGCCAGCAGCTTGGATTCCTCAGGCGCGGACATTCAGTACTTC
J: TRBJ1-5; D: TRBD1; size: .; V: TRBV5-1; CDR3: CASSPGAGGSNQPQHF; DNA: TGCGCCAGCAGCCCGGGGGCAGGGGGCAGCAATCAGCCCCAGCATTTT
J: TRBJ1-1; D: TRBD1; size: .; V: TRBV19; CDR3: CASRTGSGTEAFF; DNA: TGTGCCAGCCGGACAGGAAGCGGCACTGAAGCTTTCTTT
J: TRBJ2-7; D: TRBD2; size: .; V: TRBV7-7; CDR3: CASSPVGGGPIEQYF; DNA: TGTGCCAGCAGCCCTGTCGGGGGAGGGCCAATCGAGCAGTACTTC
J: TRBJ2-3; D: TRBD1; size: .; V: TRBV27; CDR3: CASSYLMTGEKGTDTQYF; DNA: TGTGCCAGCAGTTACCTCATGACAGGGGAGAAGGGCACAGATACGCAGTATTTT
J: TRBJ2-2; D: .; size: .; V: TRBV10-1; CDR3: CASSGDTTGELFF; DNA: TGCGCCAGCAGTGGGGACACCACCGGGGAGCTGTTTTTT
J: TRBJ2-7; D: .; size: .; V: TRBV5-1; CDR3: CASSMTGEQYF; DNA: TGCGCCAGCAGCATGACGGGCGAGCAGTACTTC
J: TRBJ2-7; D: .; size: once; V: TRBV10-1; CDR3: CASIVEETGILLSYEQYF; DNA: TGCGCCAGCATTGTGGAGGAGACCGGGATATTATTATCCTACGAGCAGTACTTC
J: TRBJ1-1; D: .; size: .; V: TRBV19; CDR3: CASSGGPVTEAFF; DNA: TGTGCCAGTAGTGGGGGCCCTGTCACTGAAGCTTTCTTT
J: TRBJ1-2; D: TRBD1; size: large; V: TRBV19; CDR3: CASRDTKGQGIYGYTF; DNA: TGTGCCAGTAGAGACACCAAGGGACAGGGGATATATGGCTACACCTTC
J: TRBJ1-1; D: .; size: .; V: TRBV5-1; CDR3: CASQKGLNTEAFF; DNA: TGCGCCAGCCAGAAGGGGCTGAACACTGAAGCTTTCTTT
J: TRBJ1-2; D: .; size: .; V: TRBV9; CDR3: CASSVDPGTEYGGTF; DNA: TGTGCCAGCAGCGTAGACCCCGGGACGGAATATGGAGGGACCTTC
J: TRBJ1-2; D: .; size: .; V: TRBV6-1; CDR3: CASSEGTDLNYGYTF; DNA: TGTGCCAGCAGTGAAGGTACAGATCTTAACTATGGCTACACCTTC
J: TRBJ1-5; D: .; size: few; V: TRBV6-1; CDR3: CASSEVGRQINQPQHF; DNA: TGTGCCAGCAGTGAAGTAGGCAGACAGATCAATCAGCCCCAGCATTTT
J: TRBJ1-3; D: .; size: .; V: TRBV27; CDR3: CASSLSGGGGLDF; DNA: TGTGCCAGCAGTTTATCCGGTGGTGGAGGGTTGGATTTT
J: TRBJ1-6; D: .; size: few; V: TRBV6-5; CDR3: CATTVGAAGDSPLHF; DNA: TGTGCCACCACGGTCGGGGCAGCAGGGGATTCACCCCTCCACTTT